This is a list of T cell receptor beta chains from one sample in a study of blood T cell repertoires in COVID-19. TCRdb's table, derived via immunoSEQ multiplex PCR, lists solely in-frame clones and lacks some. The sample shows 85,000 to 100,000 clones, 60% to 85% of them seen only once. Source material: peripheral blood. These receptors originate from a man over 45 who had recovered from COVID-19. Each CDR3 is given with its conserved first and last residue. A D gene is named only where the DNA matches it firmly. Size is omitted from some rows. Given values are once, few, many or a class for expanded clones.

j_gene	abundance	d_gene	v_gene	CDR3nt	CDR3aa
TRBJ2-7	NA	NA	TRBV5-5	TGTGCCAGCAGTCCTGACGCAGGGCATACTTCCTACGAGCAGTACTTC	CASSPDAGHTSYEQYF
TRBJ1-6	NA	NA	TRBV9	TGTGCCAGCAGCGTAGTGGGGGACGGGAGTTCACCCCTCCACTTT	CASSVVGDGSSPLHF
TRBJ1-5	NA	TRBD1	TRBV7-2	TGTGCCAGCAGGCCTCTAACAGGGGGACAGCCCCAGCATTTT	CASRPLTGGQPQHF
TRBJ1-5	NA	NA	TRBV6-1	TGTGCCAGCAGTGAAGGGGCCTCCTCGGAGCCCCAGCATTTT	CASSEGASSEPQHF
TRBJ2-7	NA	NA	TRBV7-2	TGTGCCAGCAGCCCCTTTCGGGACTTTTACGAGCAGTACTTC	CASSPFRDFYEQYF
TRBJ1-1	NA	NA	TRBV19	TGTGCCAGTAGTCCCACGGTAACGGGGAACACTGAAGCTTTCTTT	CASSPTVTGNTEAFF
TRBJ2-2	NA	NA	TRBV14	TGTGCCAGCAGCAAAACTTCAGGGTGGAAGACCGGGGAGCTGTTTTTT	CASSKTSGWKTGELFF
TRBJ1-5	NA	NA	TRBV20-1	TGCAGTGCTAGTCCGGGGGAGACGAGCAATCAGCCCCAGCATTTT	CSASPGETSNQPQHF
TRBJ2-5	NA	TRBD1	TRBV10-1	TGCGCCAGCAGTCCGGGACAGGGTTACGAGACCCAGTACTTC	CASSPGQGYETQYF
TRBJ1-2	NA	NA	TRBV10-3	TGTGCCACTACAGGTACCCTCAACTATGGCTACACCTTC	CATTGTLNYGYTF
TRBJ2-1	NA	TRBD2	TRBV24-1	TGTGCCACCAGTGACTCATTTACTAGCGGGAGGTTGGATGAGCAGTTCTTC	CATSDSFTSGRLDEQFF
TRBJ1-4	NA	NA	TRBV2	TGTGCCAGCAGCCTTCAACAGGCCCCAACTAATGAAAAACTGTTTTTT	CASSLQQAPTNEKLFF
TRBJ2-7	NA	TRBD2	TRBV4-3	TGCGCCAGCAGCCAGTCTAGCGGATCGTCCTACGAGCAGTACTTC	CASSQSSGSSYEQYF
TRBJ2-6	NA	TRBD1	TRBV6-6	TGTGCCAGCAAAACAGGGGGTGTTTCTGGGGCCAACGTCCTGACTTTC	CASKTGGVSGANVLTF
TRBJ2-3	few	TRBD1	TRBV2	TGTGCCAGCAGTCTACAGGGGAATACGTACACAGATACGCAGTATTTT	CASSLQGNTYTDTQYF
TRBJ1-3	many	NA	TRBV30	TGTGCCTGGAGTGTATTATCCGGCACCATATATTTT	CAWSVLSGTIYF
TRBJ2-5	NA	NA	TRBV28	TGTGCCAGCAGTTTAACTACCCCCGAGACCCAGTACTTC	CASSLTTPETQYF
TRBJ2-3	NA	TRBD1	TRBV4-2	TGTGCCAGCAGCCAAGAAGGACAGGGGGGATCGGATACGCAGTATTTT	CASSQEGQGGSDTQYF
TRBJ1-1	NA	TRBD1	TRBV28	TGTGCCAGCAGTCCACCGAGACAAAACAGGGGCAACACTGAAGCTTTCTTT	CASSPPRQNRGNTEAFF
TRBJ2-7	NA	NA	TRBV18	TGTGCCAGCTCTACGGGACTTTTGTCTTACGAGCAGTACTTC	CASSTGLLSYEQYF
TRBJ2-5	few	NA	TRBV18	TGTGCCAGCTCACCCGGGCAGGGAGAGACCCAGTACTTC	CASSPGQGETQYF
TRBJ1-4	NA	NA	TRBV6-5	TGTGCCGCCAGACAGGCCAACTGGGAAAAACTGTTTTTT	CAARQANWEKLFF
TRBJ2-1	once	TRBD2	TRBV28	TGTGCCAGCAGTTTATACACTAGCGGGAGCGATGAGCAGTTCTTC	CASSLYTSGSDEQFF
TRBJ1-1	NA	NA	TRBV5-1	TGCGCCAGCAGCTCGGAGTGGAACACTGAAGCTTTCTTT	CASSSEWNTEAFF
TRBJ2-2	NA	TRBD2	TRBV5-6	TGTGCCAGCAGCTTGGCGACGCGGGGGGGCCCCGTGAGGACCGGGGAGCTGTTTTTT	CASSLATRGGPVRTGELFF
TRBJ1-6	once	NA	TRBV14	TGTGCCAGCAGCCAAGATCCCGGCAGGACCCTCCACTTT	CASSQDPGRTLHF
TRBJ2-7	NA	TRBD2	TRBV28	TGTGCCAGCAGGCCGCCCCTAGCGGGAGCCTACGAGCAGTACTTC	CASRPPLAGAYEQYF
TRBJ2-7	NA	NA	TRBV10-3	TGTGCCATCAGTGAGTCAAAGGGTGAGGGATACGAGCAGTACTTC	CAISESKGEGYEQYF
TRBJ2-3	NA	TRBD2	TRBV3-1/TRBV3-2	TGTGCCAGCAGCCAAGGAGGCAGCGGGGGGGCAGCAGATACGCAGTATTTT	CASSQGGSGGAADTQYF
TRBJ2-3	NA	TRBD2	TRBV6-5	TGTGCCAGCAGATTCACTAGCGGGAGAACAGATACGCAGTATTTT	CASRFTSGRTDTQYF
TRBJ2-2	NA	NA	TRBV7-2	TGTGCCAGCAGCTTGTTCTCTGCTAGAGGAACCGGGGAGCTGTTTTTT	CASSLFSARGTGELFF
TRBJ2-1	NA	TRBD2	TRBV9	TGTGCCAGCAGCGCGGGACTAGCGGGAGGTTTACCCCAGTTCTTC	CASSAGLAGGLPQFF
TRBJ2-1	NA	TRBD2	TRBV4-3	TGCGCCAGCAGCCTCGAACTCGGACTAGCGGGAATCGATGAGCAGTTCTTC	CASSLELGLAGIDEQFF
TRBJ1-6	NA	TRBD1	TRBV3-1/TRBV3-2	TGTGCCAGCAGCCCATGGACAGGGCAGTTGACCCTCCACTTT	CASSPWTGQLTLHF
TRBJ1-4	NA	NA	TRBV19	TGTGCCAGTAGTCCCCGCAGGGGCGGTGAAAAACTGTTTTTT	CASSPRRGGEKLFF
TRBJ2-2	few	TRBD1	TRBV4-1	TGCGCCAGCAGCGCACCGGGACAGGGGGCTAGCGGGGAGCTGTTTTTT	CASSAPGQGASGELFF
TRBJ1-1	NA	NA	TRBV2	TGTGCCAGCAGGGAGGACGGTCTTAGGAACACTGAAGCTTTCTTT	CASREDGLRNTEAFF
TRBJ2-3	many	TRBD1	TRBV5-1	TGCGCCAGCAGCTTGACAGGACAGGGATACTTCACAGATACGCAGTATTTT	CASSLTGQGYFTDTQYF
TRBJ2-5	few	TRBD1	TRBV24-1	TGTGCCACCAGTGATTCCCGGGACAGCCAAGAGACCCAGTACTTC	CATSDSRDSQETQYF
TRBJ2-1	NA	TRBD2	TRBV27	TGTGCCAGCAGGGCTTTAAGGGCGGGGGGTATCTATGAGCAGTTCTTC	CASRALRAGGIYEQFF